These 28 T cell receptor beta chains share one sample of origin, sequenced in a study of cytomegalovirus exposure and HLA in healthy donors. The PCR employed 60 Vbeta primers together with 13 Jbeta primers. Measured with immunoSEQ multiplex PCR; TCRdb has only the in-frame clones, and not every one. The sample carries more than 150,000 clones, over 70% recorded once. The material sequenced was PBMCs. Receptors originate from a man aged 18 to 35 in good health and CMV-seronegative.

The chain employs TRBV2 and TRBJ2-7; perhaps TRBD1 as D (8 bases). Germline values: CDR1 SNHLY, CDR2 FYNNEI. Trimming left V 8 bases short and J 2 bases short, with 16 bases between. The CDR3 length is 14 residues. The CDR3 sequence is CASGGDRLTYEQYF. The DNA for the CDR3 is TGTGCCAGCGGGGGGGACAGGCTAACCTACGAGCAGTACTTC.

Points on this clone: The identical CDR3 is also encoded by other nucleotide sequences in the sample. The V and J genes are TRBV6-5 and TRBJ1-2; perhaps TRBD1 as D (5 bases). The germline V gene has CDR1 MNHEY and CDR2 SVGAGI. CDR3 length: 12 residues. Trimming took off 2 bases at V and 6 bases at J, with 7 bases between the two ends. The CDR3 loop is CASSYRGDGYTF. The CDR3 coding sequence is TGTGCCAGCAGTTACAGGGGTGATGGCTACACCTTC.

The chain recombines TRBV11-3 with TRBJ1-5; D uncertain. CDR3 length: 13 amino acids. Trimming pared 1 base from V and 7 bases from J, leaving 8 bases between. Germline loops: CDR1 SGHNT, CDR2 YENEEA. CDR3 DNA: TGTGCCAGCAGCTTAGGGGAGCACCAGCCCCAGCATTTT. This translates into CASSLGEHQPQHF.

The J gene is TRBJ2-3, the V gene TRBV7-2; D gene ambiguous. V was pared by 0 bases and J by 2 bases, with 9 bases between. From germline, CDR1 is SGHTA and CDR2 FQGNSA. The CDR3 has 15 residues. CDR3 sequence reads: CASSLAHRYTDTQYF. In nucleotides, the CDR3 is TGTGCCAGCAGCTTAGCCCACAGATACACAGATACGCAGTATTTT. Full variable domain (rest looked up from reference TRBV7-2 and TRBJ2-3): GAGVSQSPSNKVTEKGKDVELRCDPISGHTALYWYRQSLGQGLEFLIYFQGNSAPDKSGLPSDRFSAERTGGSVSTLTIQRTQQEDSAVYLCASSLAHRYTDTQYFGPGTRLTVL.

The J gene is TRBJ1-2, the V gene TRBV29-1; D gene uncertain. Germline V gene lookup returns CDR1 SQVTM and CDR2 ANQGSEA. The CDR3 runs 13 residues. Trimming removed 3 bases from V and 4 bases from J, with 12 bases in between. For the CDR3, the DNA is TGCAGCGTTGAGGCTGGGCCCCTCTATGGCTACACCTTC. As protein: CSVEAGPLYGYTF.

The chain carries TRBV11-2 and TRBJ2-7; TRBD1 agrees at 8 bases. Germline CDR1 SGHAT, CDR2 FQNNGV. This CDR3 is built from 15 residues. V lost 0 bases to trimming and J lost 3 bases; unmatched junction nucleotides: 4. CDR3 in amino acids: CASSLEAGGVYEQYF. CDR3 coding DNA: TGTGCCAGCAGCTTAGAGGCAGGGGGCGTCTACGAGCAGTACTTC.

Only a few counts were recorded for this clone. J is TRBJ2-2 and V is TRBV5-5, with D perhaps matching TRBD2 (5 bases). The CDR3 length is 13 residues. Trimming cost V 4 bases and J 8 bases, with 12 bases left between them. Germline loops: CDR1 SGHKS, CDR2 YYEKEE (reference sequence). The DNA for the CDR3 is TGTGCCAGCAGCCCGGACTCGGCGGGGGAGCTGTTTTTT. Amino acids: CASSPDSAGELFF. The complete variable domain, with remaining parts taken from reference TRBV5-5 and TRBJ2-2, reads DAGVTQSPTHLIKTRGQQVTLRCSPISGHKSVSWYQQVLGQGPQFIFQYYEKEERGRGNFPDRFSARQFPNYSSELNVNALLLGDSALYLCASSPDSAGELFFGEGSRLTVL.

About this clone: One end of the junction fails to match germline, which may point to a read error. The chain recombines TRBV7-9 with TRBJ2-3; D call uncertain. The CDR3 has 11 residues. In germline, CDR1 is SEHNR, CDR2 FQNEAQ (reference sequence). The chain's CDR3 is CSSSYTHTQYF. The CDR3 DNA reads as TGTTCCAGCAGTTACACACATACGCAGTATTTT.

The CDR3 is CASSSDNRGAKSYEQYF. For the CDR3, the DNA is TGTGCCAGCAGCTCCGACAATCGGGGGGCCAAGTCCTACGAGCAGTACTTC. This sequence joins TRBV7-9 and TRBJ2-7; tentatively, D is TRBD2 (7 bases). The CDR3 has 17 residues. Looked up from germline, CDR1 is SEHNR and CDR2 is FQNEAQ (reference sequence). V lost 4 bases to trimming and J lost 1 base, with 20 bases between them.

This chain connects TRBV7-3 to TRBJ2-2; 7 nucleotides align to TRBD2. Germline CDR1 and CDR2: SGHTA and FQGTGA. V was pared by 3 bases and J by 4 bases, with 11 bases of the junction left unmatched. The CDR3 is 17 residues long. The CDR3 region has the DNA TGTGCCAGCAGCTTTAACCCCGTGGGGGGGGGCACCGGGGAGCTGTTTTTT. This sequence encodes CASSFNPVGGGTGELFF.

For the CDR3, the DNA is TGTGCCACCAGCAGAGCTGGCGGGCTCTACGAGCAGTACTTC. It specifies CATSRAGGLYEQYF. The J gene is TRBJ2-7, the V gene TRBV15, with D perhaps matching TRBD2 (5 bases). Germline lookup yields CDR1 LNHNV and CDR2 YYDKDF (reference sequence). The ends were cut back, 1 base at V and 3 bases at J, with 10 bases in the middle. The CDR3 runs 14 residues. The full variable domain, completed using reference TRBV15 and TRBJ2-7, is DAMVIQNPRYQVTQFGKPVTLSCSQTLNHNVMYWYQQKSSQAPKLLFHYYDKDFNNEADTPDNFQSRRPNTSFCFLDIRSPGLGDTAMYLCATSRAGGLYEQYFGPGTRLTVT.

V usage is TRBV19 and J usage is TRBJ2-7; 7 positions match TRBD1. The V segment lost 3 bases and the J segment 2 bases; nucleotides outside the gene matches: 7. The germline V gene encodes CDR1 LNHDA and CDR2 SQIVND (reference sequence). This CDR3 is built from 15 residues. The CDR3 protein is CASSMDRFGPYEQYF. The CDR3 coding sequence is TGTGCCAGTAGTATGGACAGGTTTGGGCCCTACGAGCAGTACTTC.

The rearrangement links TRBV21-1 to TRBJ2-5; the table names TRBD2, a call not compared with the DNA. TRBV21-1 is termed a pseudogene. The CDR3 spans 19 residues. The CDR3 DNA reads TGTGCCAGCAGCAAACTGGGGACTAGCGGGGCCTCACTCCAAGAGACCCAGTACTTC. Amino acid sequence: CASSKLGTSGASLQETQYF.

A single count supports this clone. The chain is built from TRBV10-3 and TRBJ1-1; a possible D gene is TRBD1 (5 bases). The CDR3 totals 12 residues. V gave up 6 bases and J gave up 7 bases, with 12 bases separating them. CDR1 and CDR2 (germline): ENHRY, SYGVKD. This CDR3 reads CAIRAEGFEAFF. CDR3 DNA: TGTGCCATCAGAGCGGAGGGGTTTGAAGCTTTCTTT.

The chain combines TRBV4-2 with TRBJ2-5; D gene unclear. Trimming left V 0 bases short and J 5 bases short, with 7 bases between. Per germline, CDR1 LGHNA and CDR2 YNFKEQ. This CDR3 has 13 amino acids. In DNA form, the CDR3 reads TGTGCCAGCAGCCAAGATAACACGGAGACCCAGTACTTC. Translation gives CASSQDNTETQYF.

The chain has TRBV28 and TRBJ2-2, with TRBD2 matching 8 bases. The germline gives CDR1 MDHEN, CDR2 SYDVKM. The trim removed 11 bases at V and 5 bases at J, leaving 13 bases unmatched. This CDR3 has 15 amino acids. CDR3 sequence reads: CASVSGSGFTGELFF. The DNA for the CDR3 is TGTGCCTCTGTAAGCGGGAGCGGTTTTACCGGGGAGCTGTTTTTT.

This chain connects TRBV7-2 to TRBJ2-1, with TRBD1 as a possible D gene (6 bases). Germline CDR1 and CDR2: SGHTA and FQGNSA. The CDR3 has 15 amino acids. V was pared by 4 bases and J by 5 bases, with 15 bases between. CDR3 coding DNA: TGTGCCAGCAGCTCACAGGGTGGGGCGGACAATGAGCAGTTCTTC. Residues: CASSSQGGADNEQFF.

This clone was observed a handful of times. The rearrangement uses TRBV10-3 and TRBJ2-7, with TRBD1 identical over 9 bases. CDR1 and CDR2 (germline): ENHRY, SYGVKD. This CDR3 is 14 amino acids long. The V and J ends lost 2 bases and 7 bases, in that order; junction bases with no gene match: 6. CDR3 sequence (DNA): TGTGCCATCAGTGAGCCGGGACAGGGTGGTGAGCAGTACTTC. Translating it yields CAISEPGQGGEQYF.

This chain uses TRBV7-2 with TRBJ2-7, with D maybe TRBD2 (6 bases). The ends were cut back, 2 bases at V and 6 bases at J, with 11 bases in the middle. This CDR3 is 13 amino acids long. In germline, CDR1 is SGHTA, CDR2 FQGNSA. Written as DNA, the CDR3 is TGTGCCAGCAGCTTATTCGGGAGTCGCGAGCAGTACTTC. Protein product: CASSLFGSREQYF.

The CDR3 is CASSPSGGPGNEQFF. The CDR3 DNA is TGTGCCAGCAGTCCCAGCGGGGGGCCGGGGAATGAGCAGTTCTTC. This chain uses TRBV6-4 with TRBJ2-1; 9 bases map to TRBD2. The V gene end was trimmed by 5 bases and the J gene end by 7 bases; junction bases not matched to a gene: 9. The CDR3 runs to 15 residues. Looked up from germline, CDR1 is MRHNA and CDR2 is SNTAGT.

The CDR3 loop is CASSQSPGNTIYF. CDR3 bases: TGTGCCAGCAGCCAGTCCCCTGGAAACACCATATATTTT. The rearrangement joins TRBV7-2 to TRBJ1-3; D unresolved. V dropped 5 bases and J dropped 2 bases, with 7 bases sitting between them. This CDR3 has 13 amino acids. CDR1 and CDR2 from the germline V gene are SGHTA and FQGNSA.

This chain links TRBV6-5 with TRBJ1-1; TRBD1 is a possible D gene (5 bases). This CDR3 is built from 14 residues. Trimming left V 6 bases short and J 5 bases short, with 16 bases between. Germline V gives CDR1 MNHEY, CDR2 SVGAGI. The DNA for the CDR3 is TGTGCCAGCAGCCAAAGGACGGGGGGGACTGAAGCTTTCTTT. Protein sequence: CASSQRTGGTEAFF.

The chain uses TRBV6-1 and TRBJ2-3; 12 bases agree with TRBD2. The CDR3 loop spans 17 amino acids. Trimming removed 3 bases from V and 1 base from J; junction bases left unmatched: 5. The germline gives CDR1 MNHNS, CDR2 SASEGT. The CDR3 spells CASSDSTSGGRTDTQYF. As DNA, the CDR3 is TGTGCCAGCAGTGATTCGACTAGCGGGGGCCGCACAGATACGCAGTATTTT.

The rearrangement links TRBV7-2 to TRBJ2-7; 16 bases map to TRBD2. J lost 2 bases, V lost 5 bases, and 3 bases had no gene match. CDR3 length: 16 residues. Germline V gene lookup returns CDR1 SGHTA and CDR2 FQGNSA. CDR3 DNA sequence: TGTGCCAGCAGCCCGGGACTAGCGGGAGGGCCCTACGAGCAGTACTTC. Translated, it gives CASSPGLAGGPYEQYF.

The J gene is TRBJ1-2, the V gene TRBV12-1; no check of the table's D call, TRBD1, against the DNA was made. TRBV12-1 is shown as a pseudogene. The CDR3 has 16 residues. CDR3 DNA: TGTGCCAGCAGCGGTGGGACAGCCACCTTAAACTATGGCTACACCTTC. This encodes CASSGGTATLNYGYTF.

This clone appeared once. The CDR3 reads CASSKRVPTYEQYF. The CDR3 DNA is TGTGCCAGTAGTAAGCGGGTCCCCACCTACGAGCAGTACTTC. The V gene is TRBV19, the J gene TRBJ2-7; D may be TRBD2 (6 bases). The CDR3 runs to 14 residues. Germline-derived CDR1 and CDR2 are LNHDA and SQIVND (reference sequence). Trimming cost V 4 bases and J 2 bases, with 12 bases left between them.

The V and J genes are TRBV11-2 and TRBJ2-3, with TRBD1 identical over 7 bases. Trimming removed 5 bases from V and 3 bases from J; junction bases left unmatched: 17. Per germline, CDR1 SGHAT and CDR2 FQNNGV. This CDR3 region has 18 residues. The CDR3 bases are TGTGCCAGCAGCCGTGGGGCAGGGGGAATGCTTGGGACAGATACGCAGTATTTT. Translated: CASSRGAGGMLGTDTQYF. Together with reference TRBV11-2 and TRBJ2-3, the CDR3 gives the full variable domain: EAGVAQSPRYKIIEKRQSVAFWCNPISGHATLYWYQQILGQGPKLLIQFQNNGVVDDSQLPKDRFSAERLKGVDSTLKIQPAKLEDSAVYLCASSRGAGGMLGTDTQYFGPGTRLTVL.

The V call is TRBV11-2, the J call TRBJ1-6; unclear D gene. Germline V gene sequence: CDR1 SGHAT, CDR2 FQNNGV. Trimming pared 1 base from V and 7 bases from J, leaving 11 bases between. The CDR3 totals 15 residues. CDR3 coding DNA: TGTGCCAGCAGCTTAGGTCTCAGGCCCAATTCACCCCTCCACTTT. Protein: CASSLGLRPNSPLHF.